This TCR beta chain emerged from a study of control samples from healthy donors and cancer patients. V lost 1 base to trimming and J lost 1 base; unmatched junction nucleotides: 5. This CDR3 is 19 amino acids long. The germline gives CDR1 MDHEN, CDR2 SYDVKM. Clones were sequenced by immunoSEQ multiplex PCR, and TCRdb holds only the in-frame ones, with some missing. Here the sample spans 150,000 to 200,000 clones, roughly 91% being singletons. J is TRBJ2-2 and V is TRBV28; 14 nucleotides line up with TRBD2. The source material was blood. The clonotype originates from a woman between 25 and 40 years old in good health. CDR3 sequence: CASSLFGLAGGRNTGELFF. DNA of the CDR3: TGTGCCAGCAGTTTATTCGGACTAGCGGGGGGTCGGAACACCGGGGAGCTGTTTTTT.